The T cell receptor beta chain under discussion was sequenced for a study of CD8+ T cells in alopecia areata. CDR1 and CDR2 from the germline V gene are SNHLY and FYNNEI. Between the trimmed V and J ends, which lost 5 bases and 4 bases, there was a span of 5 bases. CDR3 size: 11 residues. This clone was counted a few times. Extraction and reverse transcription of RNA yielded cDNA as the sequencing template. The table came from immunoSEQ multiplex PCR; TCRdb's copy has only in-frame clones and leaves some out. The sample comprises some 100,000 clones, approximately 58% of which are singletons, and around 2.8% rests with the top ten.

Sequencing input: CD4+ T cells sorted from blood. The genes are TRBV2 and TRBJ2-5; D is uncertain. This clonotype originated in a human donor in good health. Written as DNA, the CDR3 is TGTGCCAGCAGTCCACTAGAGACCCAGTACTTC. Its protein is CASSPLETQYF. Variable domain in full (rest from reference TRBV2 and TRBJ2-5): EPEVTQTPSHQVTQMGQEVILRCVPISNHLYFYWYRQILGQKVEFLVSFYNNEISEKSEIFDDQFSVERPDGSNFTLKIRSTKLEDSAMYFCASSPLETQYFGPGTRLLVL.